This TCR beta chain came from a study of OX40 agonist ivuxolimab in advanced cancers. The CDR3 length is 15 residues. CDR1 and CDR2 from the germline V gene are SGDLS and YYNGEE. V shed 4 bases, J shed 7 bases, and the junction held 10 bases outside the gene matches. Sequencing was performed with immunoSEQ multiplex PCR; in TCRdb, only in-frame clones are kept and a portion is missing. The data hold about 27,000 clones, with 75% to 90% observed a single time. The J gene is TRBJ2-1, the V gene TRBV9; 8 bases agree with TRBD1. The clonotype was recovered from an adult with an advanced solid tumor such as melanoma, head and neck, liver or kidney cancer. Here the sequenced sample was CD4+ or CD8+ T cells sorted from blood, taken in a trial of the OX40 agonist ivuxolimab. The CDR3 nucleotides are TGTGCCAGCAGCCCCCTCCCTGGGACAGGTAATGAGCAGTTCTTC. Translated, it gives CASSPLPGTGNEQFF.